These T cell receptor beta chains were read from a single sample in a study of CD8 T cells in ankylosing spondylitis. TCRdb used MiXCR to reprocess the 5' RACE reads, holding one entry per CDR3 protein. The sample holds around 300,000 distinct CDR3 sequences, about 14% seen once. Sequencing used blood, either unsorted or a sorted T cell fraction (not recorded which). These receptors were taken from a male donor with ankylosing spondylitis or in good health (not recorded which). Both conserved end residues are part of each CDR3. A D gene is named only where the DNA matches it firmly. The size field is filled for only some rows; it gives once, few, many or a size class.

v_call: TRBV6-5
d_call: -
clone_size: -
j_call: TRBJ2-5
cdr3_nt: TGTGCCAGCAGTTACTCCATCATACAAGAGACCCAGTACTTC
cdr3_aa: CASSYSIIQETQYF

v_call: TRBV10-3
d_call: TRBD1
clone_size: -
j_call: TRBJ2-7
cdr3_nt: TGTGCCATCAGTGAACCTCGGACAGGGGTTTCCTACGAGCAGTACTTC
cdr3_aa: CAISEPRTGVSYEQYF

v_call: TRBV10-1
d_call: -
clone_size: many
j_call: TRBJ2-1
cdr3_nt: TGCGCCAGCAGCGAGAGCTCCTACAATGAGCAGTTCTTC
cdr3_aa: CASSESSYNEQFF

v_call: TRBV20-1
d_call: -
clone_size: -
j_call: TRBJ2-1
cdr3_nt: TGCAGTGCTAGAGACTCCAACTCCTACAATGAGCAGTTCTTC
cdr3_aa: CSARDSNSYNEQFF

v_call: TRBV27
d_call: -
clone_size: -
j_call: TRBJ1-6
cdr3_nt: TGTGCCAGCAGTTTACGCGGCAGGGCCTCGGGTTCACCCCTCCACTTT
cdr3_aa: CASSLRGRASGSPLHF

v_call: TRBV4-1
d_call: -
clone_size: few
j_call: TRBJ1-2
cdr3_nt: TGCGCCAGCAGCCAACTGGCGCTGGACTCCCGCATCTATGGCTACACCTTC
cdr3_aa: CASSQLALDSRIYGYTF

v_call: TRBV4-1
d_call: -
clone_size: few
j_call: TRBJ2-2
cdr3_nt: TGCGCCAGCAGCCAAGATCAGACATGGGCCCCCACCGGGGAGCTGTTTTTT
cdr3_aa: CASSQDQTWAPTGELFF

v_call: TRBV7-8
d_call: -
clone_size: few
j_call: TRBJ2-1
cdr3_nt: TGTGCCAGCAGCTTAGCGGGAGTTCCCTATGAGCAGTTCTTC
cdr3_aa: CASSLAGVPYEQFF

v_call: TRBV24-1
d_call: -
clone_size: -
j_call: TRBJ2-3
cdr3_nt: TGTGCCACCAGTGATGGATTCACAGATACGCAGTATTTT
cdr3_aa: CATSDGFTDTQYF

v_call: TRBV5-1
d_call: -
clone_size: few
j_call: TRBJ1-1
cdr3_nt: TGCGCCAGCAGACAAGGATCAAGTACGAACACTGAAGCTTTCTTT
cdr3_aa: CASRQGSSTNTEAFF

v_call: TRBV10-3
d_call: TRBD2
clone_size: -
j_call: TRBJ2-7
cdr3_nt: TGTGCCATCAGTGAATCTAGCGGGAGCCAGAAGTACTACGAGCAGTACTTC
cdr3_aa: CAISESSGSQKYYEQYF

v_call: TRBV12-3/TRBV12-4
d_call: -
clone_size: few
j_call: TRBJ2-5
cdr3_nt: TGTGCCAGCAGTTCCCCGGGCGGCGGTTTCCAAGAGACCCAGTACTTC
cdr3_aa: CASSSPGGGFQETQYF

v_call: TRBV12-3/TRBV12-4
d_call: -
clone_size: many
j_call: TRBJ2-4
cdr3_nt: TGTGCCAGCACCAAAGGGAGTGGGAACATTCAGTACTTC
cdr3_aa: CASTKGSGNIQYF

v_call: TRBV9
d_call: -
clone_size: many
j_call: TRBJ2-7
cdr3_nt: TGTGCCAGCAGCGTAGCTGAGGGGGGCGAGCAGTACTTC
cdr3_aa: CASSVAEGGEQYF

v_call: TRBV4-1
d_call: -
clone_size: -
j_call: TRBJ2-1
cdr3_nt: TGCGCCAGCAGCCAAGTTGTGGGGATCTACAATGAGCAGTTCTTC
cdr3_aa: CASSQVVGIYNEQFF

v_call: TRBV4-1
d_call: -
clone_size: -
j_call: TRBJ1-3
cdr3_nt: TGCGCCAGCAGCCAAAGCGGGGTCTCTGGAAACACCATATATTTT
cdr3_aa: CASSQSGVSGNTIYF

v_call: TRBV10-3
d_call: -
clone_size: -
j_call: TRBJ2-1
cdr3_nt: TGTGCACTGGGCCCACACAGGGAAGCTGAGCAGTTCTTC
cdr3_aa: CALGPHREAEQFF

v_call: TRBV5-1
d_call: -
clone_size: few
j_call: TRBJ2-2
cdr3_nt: TGCGCCAGCAGCTTGAACAGCGCGAACACCGGGGAGCTGTTTTTT
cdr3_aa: CASSLNSANTGELFF

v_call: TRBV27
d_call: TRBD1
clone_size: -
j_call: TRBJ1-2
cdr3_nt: TGTGCCAGCAGTCCTACCGGGACAGGGGGGACAAGGCCTTATGGCTACACCTTC
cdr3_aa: CASSPTGTGGTRPYGYTF

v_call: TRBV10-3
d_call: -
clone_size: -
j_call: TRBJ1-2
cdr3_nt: TGTGCCACGTCCGAAGGCGGCTACACCTTC
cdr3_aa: CATSEGGYTF

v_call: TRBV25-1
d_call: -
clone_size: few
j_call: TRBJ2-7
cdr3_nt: TGTGCCAGCAGTGACGCAGCCTCCGTCCTACTTTACGAGCAGTACTTC
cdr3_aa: CASSDAASVLLYEQYF

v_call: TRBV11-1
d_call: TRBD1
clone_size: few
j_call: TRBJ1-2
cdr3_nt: TGTGCCAGCAGCTTAGCGCCCGACAGGGGCCTCTATGGCTACACCTTC
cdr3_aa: CASSLAPDRGLYGYTF

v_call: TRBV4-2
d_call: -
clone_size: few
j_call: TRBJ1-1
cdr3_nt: TGTGCCAGCAGCCAAGAAACGGGGAGGGGTCGAGCTATGAACACTGAAGCTTTCTTT
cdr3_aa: CASSQETGRGRAMNTEAFF

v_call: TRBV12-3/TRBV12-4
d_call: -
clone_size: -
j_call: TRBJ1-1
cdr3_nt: TGTGCCAGCAGCCCTTTTTTGGGGACTGAAGCTTTCTTT
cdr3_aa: CASSPFLGTEAFF

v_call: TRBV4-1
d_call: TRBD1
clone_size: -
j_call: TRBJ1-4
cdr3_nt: TGCGCCAGCAGCCAAGATGGAACAGGGGGCACGAAGGGTGAAAAACTGTTTTTT
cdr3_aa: CASSQDGTGGTKGEKLFF

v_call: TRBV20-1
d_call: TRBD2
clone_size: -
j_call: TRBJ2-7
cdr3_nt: TGCAGTGCTAGAGCAGGCGGGGGATCCTACGAGCAGTACTTC
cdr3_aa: CSARAGGGSYEQYF